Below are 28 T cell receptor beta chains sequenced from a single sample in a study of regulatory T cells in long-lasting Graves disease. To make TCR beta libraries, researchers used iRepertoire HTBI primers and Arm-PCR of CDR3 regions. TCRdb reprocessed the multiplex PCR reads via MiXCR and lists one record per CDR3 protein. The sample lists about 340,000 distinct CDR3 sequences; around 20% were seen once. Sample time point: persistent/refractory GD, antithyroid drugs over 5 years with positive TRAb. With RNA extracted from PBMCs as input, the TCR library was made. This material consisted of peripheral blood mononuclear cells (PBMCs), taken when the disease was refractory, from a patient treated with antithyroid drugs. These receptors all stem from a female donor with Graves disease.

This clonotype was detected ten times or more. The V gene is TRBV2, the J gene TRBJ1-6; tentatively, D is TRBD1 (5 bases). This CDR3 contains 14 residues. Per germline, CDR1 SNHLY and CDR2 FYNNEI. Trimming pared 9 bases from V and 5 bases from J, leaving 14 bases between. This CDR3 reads CARSLGADNSPLHF. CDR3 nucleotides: TGTGCCAGAAGTCTTGGGGCGGATAATTCACCCCTCCACTTT.

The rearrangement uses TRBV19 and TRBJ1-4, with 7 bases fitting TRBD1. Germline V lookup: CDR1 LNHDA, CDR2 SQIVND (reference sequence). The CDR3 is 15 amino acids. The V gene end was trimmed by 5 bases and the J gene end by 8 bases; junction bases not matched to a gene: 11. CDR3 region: CASSFFEGAGEKLFF. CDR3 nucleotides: TGTGCCAGTAGTTTTTTTGAGGGGGCTGGGGAAAAACTGTTTTTT.

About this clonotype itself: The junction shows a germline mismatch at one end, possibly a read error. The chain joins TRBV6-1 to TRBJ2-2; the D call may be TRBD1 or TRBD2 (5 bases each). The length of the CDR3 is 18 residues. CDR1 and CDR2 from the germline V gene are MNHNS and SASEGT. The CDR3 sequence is CASSERRRGVYEAGEPFF. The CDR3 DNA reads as TGTGCCAGCAGTGAAAGACGCAGAGGGGTATATGAAGCCGGGGAGCCGTTTTTT.

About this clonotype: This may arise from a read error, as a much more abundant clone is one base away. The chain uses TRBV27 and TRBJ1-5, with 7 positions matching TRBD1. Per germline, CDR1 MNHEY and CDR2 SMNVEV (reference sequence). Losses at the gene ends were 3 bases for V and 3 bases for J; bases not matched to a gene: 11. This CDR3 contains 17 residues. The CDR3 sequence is CASSLTGSLYDNQPQHF. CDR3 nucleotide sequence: TGTGCCAGCAGTTTGACAGGGTCATTATACGACAATCAGCCCCAGCATTTT.

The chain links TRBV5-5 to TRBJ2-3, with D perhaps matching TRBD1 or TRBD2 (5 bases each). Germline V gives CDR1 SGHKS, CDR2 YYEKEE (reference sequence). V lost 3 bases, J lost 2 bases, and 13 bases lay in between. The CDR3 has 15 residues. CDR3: CASSSGAGNTDTQYF. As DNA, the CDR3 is TGTGCCAGCAGCTCCGGGGCAGGGAACACAGATACGCAGTATTTT.

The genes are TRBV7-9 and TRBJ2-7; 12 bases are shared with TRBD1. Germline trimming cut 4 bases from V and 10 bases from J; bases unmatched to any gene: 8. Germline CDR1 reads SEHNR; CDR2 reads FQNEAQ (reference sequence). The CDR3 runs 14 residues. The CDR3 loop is CASSSGQGASEQYF. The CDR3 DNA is TGTGCCAGCAGCTCGGGACAGGGGGCGAGCGAACAGTACTTC.

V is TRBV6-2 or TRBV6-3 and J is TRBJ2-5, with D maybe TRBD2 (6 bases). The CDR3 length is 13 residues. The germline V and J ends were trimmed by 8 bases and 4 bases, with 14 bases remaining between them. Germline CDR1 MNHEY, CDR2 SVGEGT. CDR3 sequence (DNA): TGTGCCAGCTTAGGTGCGGAGGGAGAGACCCAGTACTTC. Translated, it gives CASLGAEGETQYF.

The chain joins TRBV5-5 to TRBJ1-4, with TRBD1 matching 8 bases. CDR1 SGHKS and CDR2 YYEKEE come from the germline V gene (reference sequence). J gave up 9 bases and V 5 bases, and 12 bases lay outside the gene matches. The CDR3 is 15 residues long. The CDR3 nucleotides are TGTGCCAGCAGTTATCAGGGGGCTGTGATACAAAAACTGTTTTTT. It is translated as CASSYQGAVIQKLFF.

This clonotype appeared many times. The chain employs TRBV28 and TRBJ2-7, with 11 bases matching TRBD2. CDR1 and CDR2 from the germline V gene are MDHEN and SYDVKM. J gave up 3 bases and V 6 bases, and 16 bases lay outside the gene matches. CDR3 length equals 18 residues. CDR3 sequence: CASSPISGRAGLGYEQYF. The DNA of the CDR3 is TGTGCCAGCAGCCCGATTAGCGGGAGGGCCGGTTTAGGCTACGAGCAGTACTTC.

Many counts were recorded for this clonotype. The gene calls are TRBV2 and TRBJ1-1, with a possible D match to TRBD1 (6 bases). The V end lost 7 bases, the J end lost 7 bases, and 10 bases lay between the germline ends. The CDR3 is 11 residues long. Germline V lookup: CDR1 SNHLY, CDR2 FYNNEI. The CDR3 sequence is CASNEDSEAFF. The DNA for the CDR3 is TGTGCCAGCAACGAGGACAGTGAAGCTTTCTTT.

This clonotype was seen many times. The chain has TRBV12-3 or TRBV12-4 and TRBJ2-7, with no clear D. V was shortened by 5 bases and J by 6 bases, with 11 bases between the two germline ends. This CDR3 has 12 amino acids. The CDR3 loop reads CASSDPASEQYF. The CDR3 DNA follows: TGTGCCAGCAGTGACCCTGCTAGCGAGCAGTACTTC.

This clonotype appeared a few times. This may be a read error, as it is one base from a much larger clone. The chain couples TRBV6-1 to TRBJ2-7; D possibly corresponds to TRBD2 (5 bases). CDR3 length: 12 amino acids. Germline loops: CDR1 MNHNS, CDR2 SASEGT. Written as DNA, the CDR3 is TGTGCCGGCAGTGAGGGCCCCTACGAGCAGTACTTC. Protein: CAGSEGPYEQYF.

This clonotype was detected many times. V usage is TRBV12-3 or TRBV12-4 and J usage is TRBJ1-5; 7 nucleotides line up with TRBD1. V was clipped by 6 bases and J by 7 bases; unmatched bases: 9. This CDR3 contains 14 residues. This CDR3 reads CASRSTGLLQPQHF. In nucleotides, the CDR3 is TGTGCCAGCAGGTCGACAGGGTTATTACAGCCCCAGCATTTT.

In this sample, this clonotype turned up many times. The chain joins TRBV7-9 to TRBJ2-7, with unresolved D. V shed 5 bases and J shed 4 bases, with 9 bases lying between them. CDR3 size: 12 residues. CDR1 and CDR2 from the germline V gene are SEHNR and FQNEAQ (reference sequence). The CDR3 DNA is TGTGCCAGCAGCGCGTTGCTGTACGAGCAGTACTTC. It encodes CASSALLYEQYF.

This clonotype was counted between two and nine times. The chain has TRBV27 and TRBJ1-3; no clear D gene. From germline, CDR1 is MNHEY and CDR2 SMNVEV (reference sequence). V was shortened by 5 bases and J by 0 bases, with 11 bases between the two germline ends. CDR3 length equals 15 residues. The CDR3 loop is CASSPDGASGNTIYF. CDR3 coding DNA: TGTGCCAGCAGTCCGGACGGTGCCTCTGGAAACACCATATATTTT.

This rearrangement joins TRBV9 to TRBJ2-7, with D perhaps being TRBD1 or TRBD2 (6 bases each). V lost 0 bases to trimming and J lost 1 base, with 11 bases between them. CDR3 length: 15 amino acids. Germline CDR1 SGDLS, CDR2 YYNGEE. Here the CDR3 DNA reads TGTGCCAGCAGCGTAGGAGGGGGGCTTTCCTACGAGCAGTACTTC. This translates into CASSVGGGLSYEQYF.

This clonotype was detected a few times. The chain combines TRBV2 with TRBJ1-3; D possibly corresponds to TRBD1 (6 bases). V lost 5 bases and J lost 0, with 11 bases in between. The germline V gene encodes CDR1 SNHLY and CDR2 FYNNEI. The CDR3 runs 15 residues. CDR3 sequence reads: CASSPDSFSGNTIYF. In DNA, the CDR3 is TGTGCCAGCAGTCCGGACAGTTTCTCTGGAAACACCATATATTTT.

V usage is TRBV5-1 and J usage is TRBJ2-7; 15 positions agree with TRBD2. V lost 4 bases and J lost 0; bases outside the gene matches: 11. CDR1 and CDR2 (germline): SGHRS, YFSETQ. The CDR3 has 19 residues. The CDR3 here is CASSMMGLAGGLSSYEQYF. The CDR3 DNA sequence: TGCGCCAGCAGCATGATGGGACTAGCGGGGGGTCTGAGCTCCTACGAGCAGTACTTC.

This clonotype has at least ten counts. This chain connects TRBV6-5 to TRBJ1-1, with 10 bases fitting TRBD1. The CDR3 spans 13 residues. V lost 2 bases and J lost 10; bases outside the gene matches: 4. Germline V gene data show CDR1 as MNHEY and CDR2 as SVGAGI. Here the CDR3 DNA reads TGTGCCAGCAGTTACATCGACAGGGGGCGAGCTTTCTTT. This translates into CASSYIDRGRAFF.

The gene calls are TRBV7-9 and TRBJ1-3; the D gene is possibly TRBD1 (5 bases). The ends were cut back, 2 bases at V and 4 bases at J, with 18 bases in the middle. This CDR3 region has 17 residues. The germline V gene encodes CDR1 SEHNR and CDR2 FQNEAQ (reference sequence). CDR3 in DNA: TGTGCCAGCAGCTTATCCGGGGGGGGGACCTCCGGAAACACCATATATTTT. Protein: CASSLSGGGTSGNTIYF.

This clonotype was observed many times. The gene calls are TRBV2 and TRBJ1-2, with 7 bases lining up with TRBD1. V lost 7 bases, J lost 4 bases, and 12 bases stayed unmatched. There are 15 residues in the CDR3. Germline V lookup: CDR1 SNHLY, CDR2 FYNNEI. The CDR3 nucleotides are TGTGCCAGCAACTTCGCAGGGGGACGAGGCTATGGCTACACCTTC. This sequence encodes CASNFAGGRGYGYTF.

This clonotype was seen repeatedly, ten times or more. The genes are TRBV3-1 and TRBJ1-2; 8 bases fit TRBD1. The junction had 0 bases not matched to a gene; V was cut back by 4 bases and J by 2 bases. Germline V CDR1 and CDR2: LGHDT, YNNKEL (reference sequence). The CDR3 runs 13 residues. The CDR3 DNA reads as TGTGCCAGCAGCCGACAGGGGAACTATGGCTACACCTTC. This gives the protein CASSRQGNYGYTF.

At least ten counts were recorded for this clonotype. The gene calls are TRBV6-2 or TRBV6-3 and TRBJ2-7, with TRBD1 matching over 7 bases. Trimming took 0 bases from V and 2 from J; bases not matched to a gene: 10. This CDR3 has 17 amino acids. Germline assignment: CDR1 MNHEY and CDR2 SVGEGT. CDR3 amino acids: CASSYSNRRQGAYEQYF. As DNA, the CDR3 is TGTGCCAGCAGTTACTCGAACCGACGACAGGGAGCCTACGAGCAGTACTTC.

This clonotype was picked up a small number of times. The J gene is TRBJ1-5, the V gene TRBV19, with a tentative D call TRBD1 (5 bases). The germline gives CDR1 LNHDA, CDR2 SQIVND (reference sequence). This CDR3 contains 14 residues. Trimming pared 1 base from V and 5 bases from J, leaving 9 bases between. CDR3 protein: CASSIGGADQPQHF. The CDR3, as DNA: TGTGCCAGTAGTATAGGAGGGGCAGATCAGCCCCAGCATTTT.

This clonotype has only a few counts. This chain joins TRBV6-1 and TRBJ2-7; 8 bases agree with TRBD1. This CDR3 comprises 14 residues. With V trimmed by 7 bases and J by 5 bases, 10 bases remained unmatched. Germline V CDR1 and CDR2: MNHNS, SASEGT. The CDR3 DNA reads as TGTGCCAGCACCCCGATGGACAGGGCCCACGAGCAGTACTTC. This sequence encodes CASTPMDRAHEQYF.

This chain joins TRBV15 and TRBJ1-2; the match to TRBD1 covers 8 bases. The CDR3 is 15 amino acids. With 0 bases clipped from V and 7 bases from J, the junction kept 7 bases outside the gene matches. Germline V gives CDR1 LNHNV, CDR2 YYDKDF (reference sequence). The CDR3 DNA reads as TGTGCCACCAGCAGAGATCGGGACAGGTCCAGTGGCTACACCTTC. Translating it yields CATSRDRDRSSGYTF.

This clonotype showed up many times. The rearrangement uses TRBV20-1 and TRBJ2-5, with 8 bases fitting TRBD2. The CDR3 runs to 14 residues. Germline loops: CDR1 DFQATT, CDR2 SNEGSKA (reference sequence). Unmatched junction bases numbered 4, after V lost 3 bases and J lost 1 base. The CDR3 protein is CSASRLARQETQYF. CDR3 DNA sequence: TGCAGTGCTAGTAGACTAGCGCGCCAAGAGACCCAGTACTTC.

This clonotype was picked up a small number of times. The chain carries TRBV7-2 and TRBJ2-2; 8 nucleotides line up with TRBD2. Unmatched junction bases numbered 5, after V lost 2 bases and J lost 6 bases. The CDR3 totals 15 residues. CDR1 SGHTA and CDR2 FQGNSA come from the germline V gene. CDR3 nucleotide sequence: TGTGCCAGCAGCTTATACCTCGGGGGGGCCGGGGAGCTGTTTTTT. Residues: CASSLYLGGAGELFF. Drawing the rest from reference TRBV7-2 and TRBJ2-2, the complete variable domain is GAGVSQSPSNKVTEKGKDVELRCDPISGHTALYWYRQSLGQGLEFLIYFQGNSAPDKSGLPSDRFSAERTGGSVSTLTIQRTQQEDSAVYLCASSLYLGGAGELFFGEGSRLTVL.